The clone carrying this T cell receptor (beta chain) appeared many times. As yet, its antigen is unknown. Time point described: longitudinal time-point 2. The cDNA was generated by 5'RACE with 10-nucleotide random UMIs. Every sequencing run drew on 15-18 subjects and yielded over 200 million TCR-beta sequences. TCRdb redid the calling of the 5' RACE reads with MiXCR, one entry per CDR3 protein. The sample includes approximately 82,000 distinct CDR3 sequences, 13% of them seen just once. The data originate from a study of neurological immune-mediated disorders. General study results and limits: Expansion of TCR clones was greatest in HTLV-1-associated myelopathy and smallest in multiple sclerosis, where it fell below that of healthy controls.

The germline V and J ends were trimmed by 5 bases and 0 bases, with 11 bases remaining between them. Per germline, CDR1 MNHEY and CDR2 SVGAGI. This CDR3 region has 14 residues. This chain joins TRBV6-5 and TRBJ2-7, with D perhaps being TRBD1 or TRBD2 (5 bases each). The source material was PBMCs. This TCR derives from a female donor with HTLV-1-associated myelopathy (HAM/TSP). CDR3 DNA sequence: TGTGCCAGCAGTCGGGACCGTGGCTCCTACGAGCAGTACTTC. Protein sequence: CASSRDRGSYEQYF.